This T cell receptor beta chain derives from a study of cytomegalovirus exposure and HLA in healthy donors. General study results and limits: Both high specificity and high sensitivity reportedly marked the classifier's diagnosis of cytomegalovirus status.

The PCR employed 60 Vbeta primers together with 13 Jbeta primers. TCRdb's table, derived via immunoSEQ multiplex PCR, lists solely in-frame clones and lacks some. The profile shows more than 95,000 clones, over 60% of them singletons. With respect to this clone: Its antigen is unknown.

The V segment lost 5 bases and the J segment 2 bases; nucleotides outside the gene matches: 5. CDR3 length equals 14 residues. From germline, CDR1 is SGHRS and CDR2 YFSETQ. The TCR comes from a woman aged 40 to 50 in good health and CMV-seropositive. The V and J genes are TRBV5-1 and TRBJ1-1, with 8 bases lining up with TRBD1. The sequenced material came from PBMCs. The CDR3 protein is CASSDRGSNTEAFF. The DNA for the CDR3 is TGCGCCAGCAGTGACAGGGGCTCCAACACTGAAGCTTTCTTT.